The T cell receptor beta chain under discussion was sequenced for a study of T cell responses to AZD1222 COVID-19 vaccine. Looked up from germline, CDR1 is KGHSH and CDR2 is LQKENI. V lost 4 bases to trimming and J lost 9 bases; unmatched junction nucleotides: 8. This CDR3 region has 14 residues. Only in-frame clones appear in the TCRdb table, and some are missing; sequencing was by immunoSEQ multiplex PCR. The table lists under 150,000 clones, roughly nine tenths of them singletons. Whole-study findings and limits: The study found Spike-specific TCR breadth and depth rose after two AZD1222 doses.

As regards this clone: Antigen: not known.

The rearrangement links TRBV18 to TRBJ2-1; the match to TRBD2 covers 8 bases. This sample comprised peripheral blood, obtained 28 days after the second AZD1222 dose. The sequence came from an adult who received the AZD1222 COVID-19 vaccine. The CDR3 sequence is CASSQGTSLSEQFF. The CDR3 region has the DNA TGTGCCAGCTCACAAGGGACTAGTCTCAGTGAGCAGTTCTTC.